This T cell receptor (beta chain) was sequenced in a study of cytomegalovirus exposure and HLA in healthy donors. PCR involved 60 Vbeta and 13 Jbeta primers. Using immunoSEQ multiplex PCR, the repertoire was profiled, and TCRdb retains in-frame clones only, with some absent. The table lists approximately 300,000 clones, 84% of them singletons. The sequencing sample was made of PBMCs. The TCR originated in a woman between 40 and 55 years old in good health and CMV-seropositive.

The CDR3 here is CATSSPGLVQETQYF. The CDR3 DNA follows: TGTGCCACCAGCAGCCCGGGACTAGTCCAAGAGACCCAGTACTTC. J is TRBJ2-5 and V is TRBV15; 8 nucleotides align to TRBD2. V lost 3 bases, J lost 1 base, and 4 bases stayed unmatched. Germline assignment: CDR1 LNHNV and CDR2 YYDKDF (reference sequence). The CDR3 consists of 15 residues.